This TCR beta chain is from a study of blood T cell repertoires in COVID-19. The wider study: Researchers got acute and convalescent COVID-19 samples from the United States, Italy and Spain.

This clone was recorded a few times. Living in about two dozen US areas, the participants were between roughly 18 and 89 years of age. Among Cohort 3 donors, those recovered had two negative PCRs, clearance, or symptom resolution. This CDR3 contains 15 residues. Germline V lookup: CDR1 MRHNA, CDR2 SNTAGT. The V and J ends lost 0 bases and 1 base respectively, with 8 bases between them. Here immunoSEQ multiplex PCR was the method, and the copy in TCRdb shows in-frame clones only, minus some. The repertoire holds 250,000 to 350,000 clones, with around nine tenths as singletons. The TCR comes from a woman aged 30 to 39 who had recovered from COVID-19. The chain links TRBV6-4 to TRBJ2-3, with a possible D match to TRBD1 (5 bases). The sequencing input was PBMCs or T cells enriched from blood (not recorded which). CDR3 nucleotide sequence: TGTGCCAGCAGTGACTCACAAGGGGGCACAGATACGCAGTATTTT. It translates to CASSDSQGGTDTQYF.